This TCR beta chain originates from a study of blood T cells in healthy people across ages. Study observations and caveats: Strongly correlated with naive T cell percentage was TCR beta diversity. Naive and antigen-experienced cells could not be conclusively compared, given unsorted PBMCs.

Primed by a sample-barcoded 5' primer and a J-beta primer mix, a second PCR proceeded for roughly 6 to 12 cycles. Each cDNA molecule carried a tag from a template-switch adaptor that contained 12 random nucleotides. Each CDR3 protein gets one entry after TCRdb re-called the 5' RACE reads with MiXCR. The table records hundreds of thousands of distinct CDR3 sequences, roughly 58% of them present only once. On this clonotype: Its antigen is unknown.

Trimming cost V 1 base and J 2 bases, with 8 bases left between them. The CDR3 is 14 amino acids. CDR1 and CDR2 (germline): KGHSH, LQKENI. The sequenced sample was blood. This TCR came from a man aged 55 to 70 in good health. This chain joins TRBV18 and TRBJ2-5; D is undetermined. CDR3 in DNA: TGTGCCAGCTCACCACAGGACGAACAAGAGACCCAGTACTTC. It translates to CASSPQDEQETQYF.